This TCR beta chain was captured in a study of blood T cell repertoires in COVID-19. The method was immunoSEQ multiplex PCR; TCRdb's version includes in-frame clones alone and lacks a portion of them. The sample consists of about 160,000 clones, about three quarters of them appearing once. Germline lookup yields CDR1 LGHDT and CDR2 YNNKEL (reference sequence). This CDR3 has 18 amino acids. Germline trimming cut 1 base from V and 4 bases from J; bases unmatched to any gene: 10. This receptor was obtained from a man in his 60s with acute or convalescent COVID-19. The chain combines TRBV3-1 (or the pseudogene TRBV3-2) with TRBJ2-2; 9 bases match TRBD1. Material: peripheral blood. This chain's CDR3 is CASSQGRDRALLTGELFF. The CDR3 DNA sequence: TGTGCCAGCAGCCAAGGCCGGGACAGGGCCCTTCTCACCGGGGAGCTGTTTTTT.